This TCR beta chain was recorded in a study of cytomegalovirus exposure and HLA in healthy donors (dated by TCRdb to about 2017). About the study as a whole: According to an earlier analysis of 550 to 700 of the donors, some 170 million T cells yielded over 90 million unique TCR beta sequences and 276 Gb of sequence data. The study aimed to test whether signatures of past pathogen exposure could be identified by cataloging public T cell receptors. The study used immunosequencing to profile the T cell repertoires of several hundred subjects and linked those repertoires to cytomegalovirus serostatus. Typing coverage differed by locus: A, B, C, DRB1 and DQB1 were typed in roughly 620-630 donors, DQA1 in around 500, DPA1 in 600 to 610, and DPB1 in around 490. In an earlier analysis of roughly 540 of the donors, high-throughput TCR beta sequencing was used to judge whether each TCR beta V gene segment behaved as functional or pseudogenic. Among some 410 genotyped donors of the cohort, an average of about 240,000 unique TCR beta nucleotide sequences were sequenced per donor, about a sixth of them non-productive. In a later genetic analysis, genome-wide SNP genotypes for about 55% of the 666 donors were used, and that subset was treated as a discovery cohort. The later analysis used no new phenotypic data to find candidate immune exposures, relying instead on TCR beta sequences and their occurrence across donors. Of the roughly 400 genotyped donors, 81% were placed in the genetic ancestry cluster associated with self-reported Caucasian donors. High-throughput TCR immunosequencing, statistical association of individual TCRs with disease status, and machine learning were combined to predict cytomegalovirus infection status. Roughly 5 DR-DQ haplotypes were handled as single units for association and clustering because linkage in the cohort was strong. HLA typing covered class I and class II loci at four-digit resolution. A separate validation cohort of about 110 different subjects was used in addition to the 666-subject first cohort. About 280 gigabases of sequencing data and roughly 80 million unique TCR sequences made up an early release that covered roughly 670 HLA-typed donors. To study patterns of TCR occurrence, a later analysis re-analyzed previously published TCR beta repertoires from 666 donors and added high-resolution HLA genotyping. Donor age, sex, ethnicity and CMV serostatus were collected together with the repertoire data. All discovery cohort repertoires had been generated using a single sequencing platform. Study-level results and caveats: A few of the identified cytomegalovirus-associated TCR beta chains were confirmed in vitro to be specific for cytomegalovirus antigens. HLA typing was unavailable for some donors at each locus, so association tests used only the typed subset. Sequencing depth was assumed to be roughly uniform across donors in the presence/absence analyses, though that assumption may not hold. At a false discovery rate of 0.05, a later analysis linked around 17,000 TCR beta sequences to specific HLA alleles. When HLA alleles, especially DR and DQ, strongly co-occurred, attributing TCR associations to individual alleles was difficult. In a later analysis, TCR association rates were found to vary across HLA loci, with the most associated TCRs seen for DRB1 alleles and the fewest for HLA-C alleles. In the study, around 160 TCR beta chains were listed as associated with cytomegalovirus. Because counts were too low, about 18 rarely observed V segments, including chromosome 9 orphons, were left out of the earlier analysis of some 640 of the donors. A further reported finding was that TCR beta sequences accurately predicted the HLA-A and HLA-B alleles for most subjects in the first cohort. Compared with equally common non-associated chains, HLA-associated TCR beta chains in a later analysis were more clonally expanded and had lower generation probabilities. Cytomegalovirus status was reported to be diagnosed by the classifier with high specificity and sensitivity in both the original and validation cohorts. Linkage disequilibrium might explain the correlated functional status among segregating V segments, but an unknown experimental factor could not be excluded. In an earlier analysis of 587 of the donors, most TCR beta V segments appeared in productive rearrangements about 87% or about 30% of the time, broadly matching IMGT annotations. Across donors, most TCR sequences were observed very rarely, whereas some public TCRs were present in many individuals. A later analysis reported that several top co-occurrence clusters appeared linked to parvovirus B19, influenza, CMV and Epstein-Barr virus. Because the 87-base-pair reads could not distinguish some IMGT-functional V segments, including TRBV6-2 and TRBV6-3, those segments were excluded. Immune exposure information for the cohort was limited to CMV serostatus. Only TCR beta chains were sequenced in this cohort, and the absence of alpha or paired-chain data limited detectable features. Compared with the approximately 720-donor mean, donors in an Asian-associated ancestry cluster had fewer N-insertions in productive TCRs, according to a later genetic analysis. A cluster of highly shared sequence variants was judged likely to represent a technical artifact of the sequencing pipeline. According to a later analysis, most CMV-associated TCR beta chains appeared to be HLA-restricted, and the HLA associations seemed to be driven largely by CMV exposure. The authors suggested that the approach could potentially be generalized to other disease states and immunological phenotypes. V-gene and J-gene trimming of TCR beta chains was associated with a missense DCLRE1C variant in a later genetic analysis, and the association was replicated in an independent cohort.

V is clipped by 1 base and J by 0 bases, and the sequence between their germline boundaries is 13 bases long. The CDR3 sequence holds 16 residues, the cysteine and phenylalanine included. Only the CDR3 region is kept as DNA, spanning 48 bases read in frame from base 1. CDR1 and CDR2 are drawn from the germline V gene: SGHTA, FQGNSA. The cohort consisted of hundreds of healthy bone marrow donors. At the time of sampling, all cohort members were nominally healthy, though unrecorded immune exposures were likely present. The donor tested CMV seropositive, placing the donor among the 289 seropositive members of the cohort. A peripheral blood sample was provided by each donor, and peripheral blood mononuclear cells were used for TCR beta sequencing. The Qiagen DNeasy Blood Extraction Kit was used to extract genomic DNA from the blood cell samples. The library was built by means of the immunoSEQ multiplex PCR assay. The multiplex PCR relied on a mix of 60 forward primers for TCR Vbeta segments and 13 reverse primers for TCR Jbeta segments. The CDR3 region of rearranged TCR beta genes was amplified from genomic DNA with a multiplex PCR assay. The Illumina HiSeq System was used to sequence the amplified TCR beta libraries as 87-base-pair reads. As for the original processing: A later analysis tallied around 87 million unique TCR beta chains across the approximately 670 repertoires, and around 9.9 million of those chains were shared by two or more donors. Raw reads were error-corrected and collapsed into unique sequences by a nearest-neighbor algorithm in which closely related sequences were merged to remove PCR and sequencing errors. Alignment of CDR3 sequences to IMGT reference sequences was used to assign V, D and J gene segments. For a sequence to be retained, a match of at least six nucleotides was required to both a V gene segment and a J gene segment. Rearrangements were called productive when the CDR3 lacked stop codons and stayed in frame with V and J; all others were non-productive. CDR3 was defined according to IMGT convention as the region running from the second conserved V-encoded cysteine to the conserved J-encoded phenylalanine. The earlier analysis of about 590 of the donors excluded sequences that lacked an unambiguous match to a single V gene segment. An earlier analysis of some 500 of the donors classified V segments as functional when productive rearrangements were above 56.7% and as segregating when the standard deviation between donors was above 5%. A statistical classification framework was built to diagnose cytomegalovirus status from the catalog of TCR beta chain sequences. V and J gene assignment, in a later analysis, came from comparing TCR nucleotide sequences with IMGT/GENE-DB human TR gene sequences. The TCRdist pipeline was used in a later analysis to assign CDR3 sequences and most-parsimonious VDJ recombination scenarios. A later analysis defined each TCR beta chain by its CDR3 amino acid sequence plus V-gene family, and excluded reads lacking a unique V-gene family. A later analysis removed 550 to 700 highly shared, low-generation-probability nucleotide sequences to deal with suspected cross-contamination and a sequencing artifact. In a later analysis, a clonal expansion index for each public chain was calculated from normalized within-repertoire ranks of inferred template counts. Generation probabilities in a later analysis came from a VDJ recombination model fitted to out-of-frame rearrangements, and those results were checked against IGoR. A later analysis scored TCR-TCR, TCR-HLA and TCR-CMV co-occurrence with hypergeometric tests, applying a repertoire-size bias correction to TCR pairs. A later analysis estimated false discovery rates by permuting HLA or CMV assignments 20 times. In a later analysis, co-occurring TCRs were grouped using DBSCAN, with TCRdist sequence similarity added in when clustering inside HLA-allele-positive subsets. Repertoires with fewer than 30,000 or more than 120,000 public chains were left out of co-occurrence clustering, as were several repertoires with anomalous nucleotide sharing. The table was pulled from immuneACCESS by TCRdb, which kept in-frame rearrangements only. Such tables lose some clones; where checked, under half of the loss comes from unresolved V genes, and the rest has no known cause. V and J calls and clone size are those listed in that table; D and trimming were worked out from the DNA. The sample data list about 300,000 clones, and 86% of these were observed just once. Clones ranked in the top ten supply about 4% of the sample.

On this clone itself: Its antigen specificity is not known. No much larger clonotype is one base removed from it; base qualities were not supplied.

Material: PBMCs. The source is a man aged 35-49 years in good health and CMV-seropositive. The V and J genes are TRBV7-2 and TRBJ2-7; the D gene is perhaps TRBD2, from 5 matching bases. In nucleotides, the sequence is TGTGCCAGCAGCTTAGAACGGCGGGCACTCTCCTACGAGCAGTACTTC. Its translation is CASSLERRALSYEQYF. Extended through the reference TRBV7-2 and TRBJ2-7 proteins, this CDR3 yields the full variable domain: GAGVSQSPSNKVTEKGKDVELRCDPISGHTALYWYRQSLGQGLEFLIYFQGNSAPDKSGLPSDRFSAERTGGSVSTLTIQRTQQEDSAVYLCASSLERRALSYEQYFGPGTRLTVT.